A single sample is the source of the 3 T cell receptor beta chains below, sequenced in a study of blood T cell repertoires in COVID-19. Assay: immunoSEQ multiplex PCR; the TCRdb copy retains only in-frame clones and omits some. The table has some 140,000 clones, roughly 83% seen once; the top ten hold less than 7%. The source material was PBMCs or T cells enriched from blood (not recorded which). The receptors here all came from a middle-aged man with acute COVID-19.

This chain connects TRBV2 to TRBJ1-4, with D possibly being TRBD1 (5 bases). Germline-derived CDR1 and CDR2 are SNHLY and FYNNEI. V dropped 4 bases and J dropped 5 bases, with 11 bases sitting between them. The CDR3 contains 14 residues. This CDR3 is CASSVGEGNEKLFF. The CDR3 DNA follows: TGTGCCAGCAGTGTAGGGGAAGGAAATGAAAAACTGTTTTTT.

This sequence joins TRBV28 and TRBJ2-1, with a weak D call TRBD2 (6 bases). The V gene lost 3 bases and the J gene lost 2 bases, with 8 bases spanning the gap. The CDR3 has 14 amino acids. Germline V gene data show CDR1 as MDHEN and CDR2 as SYDVKM. The chain's CDR3 is CASSFRRAYNEQFF. CDR3 DNA: TGTGCCAGCAGTTTTAGGAGGGCCTACAATGAGCAGTTCTTC.

J is TRBJ2-3 and V is TRBV4-3, with TRBD1 matching 9 bases. CDR3 size: 15 residues. J was trimmed by 4 bases and V by 0 bases; bases with no gene match: 2. Germline CDR1 and CDR2: LGHNA and YSLEER. The CDR3: CASSQDDRGSDTQYF. DNA for the CDR3: TGCGCCAGCAGCCAAGATGACAGGGGGTCAGATACGCAGTATTTT.